What follows is one T cell receptor (beta chain) and its context. Its recognized antigen is unknown. No per-base quality is available; no much larger clone lies one base away. CDR1 SEHNR and CDR2 FQNEAQ are derived from the germline V gene (reference sequence). The CDR3 sequence holds 14 residues, the cysteine and phenylalanine included. Just the 42-base CDR3 DNA is kept, in frame starting at base 1. V is shortened by 0 bases, J by 4 bases, and the region joining them spans 8 bases. Whole blood was collected in K2EDTA tubes by collaborating institutions according to the institutions' own protocols. For TCRbeta analysis, collaborators shipped samples in one of three forms: frozen whole blood, isolated PBMCs, or DNA extracted from either of those sample types. The data were obtained in a study of blood T cell repertoires in COVID-19 (dated by TCRdb to between 2020 and 2021). For the wider study: Samples covering the acute and convalescent phases of COVID-19 were provided by collaborators in the United States, Italy and Spain. The prospective study material was composed of cDNA or gDNA derived from T cells, B-cell-depleted T cells, or PBMCs. Subjects who had been exposed to COVID-19, were actively infected with it, or had recovered from it provided the deeply sampled blood TCRbeta repertoires that made up the dataset. The repertoires were released in a freely available public database meant as a resource for research on the immune response to SARS-CoV-2. The samples were drawn from two sources: the first 160 participants of the ongoing ImmuneRACE study, and 1,254 subjects contributed by 6 global collaborators. A de-identified subject ID, COVID-19 status, age in years and sex were almost always included in the sample metadata. Where HLA class I and class II types were available, the types were taken from metadata supplied by the sample provider, not from assay-based typing.

The full study reports these points: Clinical and demographic metadata were provided uncurated, with the amount varying by source and participant.

The immunoSEQ Assay, a bias-controlled multiplex PCR, was used to amplify TCRbeta CDR3 regions from genomic DNA. Concerning the study's data processing: Within the assay, amplification of reference gene primers was used to estimate how many nucleated cells each sample contained. To quantify the absolute abundance of each unique TCRbeta CDR3 rearrangement, sequence reads were collapsed and filtered. Productive Simpson clonality was computed per sample as the square root of Simpson's diversity index over productive rearrangements. Here the immuneACCESS table is served through TCRdb, limited to in-frame sequences with V and J called. Missing clones are a known gap in these copies; in checked studies unresolved V genes cover under half, and the rest lacks a known reason. V and J calls and clone size come straight from that table; D and trimming were deduced from the DNA. The sample table lists around 160,000 clones, 80% to 90% of them with a count of one. Roughly 19% of the sample is taken by the ten largest.

The receptor chain draws on TRBV7-9 and TRBJ2-3; TRBD2 is perhaps the D gene, given 6 matching bases. The sequenced sample consisted of peripheral blood. The source is a woman aged 80 or older with acute or convalescent COVID-19. The CDR3 reads as follows: CASSLAGRPDTQYF. The sequenced DNA: TGTGCCAGCAGCTTAGCGGGGAGGCCAGATACGCAGTATTTT.